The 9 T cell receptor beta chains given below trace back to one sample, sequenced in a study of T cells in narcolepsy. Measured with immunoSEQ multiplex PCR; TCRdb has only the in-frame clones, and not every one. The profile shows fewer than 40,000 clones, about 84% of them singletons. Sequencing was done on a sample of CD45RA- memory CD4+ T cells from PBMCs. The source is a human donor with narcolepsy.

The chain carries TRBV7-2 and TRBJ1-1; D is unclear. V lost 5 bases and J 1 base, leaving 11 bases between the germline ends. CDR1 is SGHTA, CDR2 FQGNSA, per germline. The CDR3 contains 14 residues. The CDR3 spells CASSPGVSNTEAFF. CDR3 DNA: TGTGCCAGCAGCCCCGGGGTATCGAACACTGAAGCTTTCTTT.

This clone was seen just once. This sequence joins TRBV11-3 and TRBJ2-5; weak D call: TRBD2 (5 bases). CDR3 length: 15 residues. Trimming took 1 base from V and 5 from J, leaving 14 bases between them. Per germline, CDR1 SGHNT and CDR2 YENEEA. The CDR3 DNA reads TGTGCCAGCAGCTTAGGGCTGGAGGCCTCCGAGACCCAGTACTTC. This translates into CASSLGLEASETQYF.

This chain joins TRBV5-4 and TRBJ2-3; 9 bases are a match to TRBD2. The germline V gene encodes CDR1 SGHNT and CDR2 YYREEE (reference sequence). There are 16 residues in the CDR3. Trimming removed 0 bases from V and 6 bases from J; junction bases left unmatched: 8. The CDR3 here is CASSLVPAGGRDTQYF. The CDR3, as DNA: TGTGCCAGCAGCTTGGTACCGGCGGGGGGGAGGGATACGCAGTATTTT.

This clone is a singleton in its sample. The CDR3 loop reads CASGQQEHKNIQYF. Here the CDR3 DNA reads TGTGCCAGCGGCCAACAAGAGCACAAAAACATTCAGTACTTC. The chain has TRBV2 and TRBJ2-4; D call uncertain. V was shortened by 8 bases and J by 3 bases, with 14 bases between the two germline ends. CDR3 length equals 14 residues. From germline, CDR1 is SNHLY and CDR2 FYNNEI.

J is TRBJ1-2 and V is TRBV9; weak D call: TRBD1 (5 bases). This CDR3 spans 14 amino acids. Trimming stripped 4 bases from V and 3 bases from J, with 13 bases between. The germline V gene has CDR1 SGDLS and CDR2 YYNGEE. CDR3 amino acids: CASSTGTGDYGYTF. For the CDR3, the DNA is TGTGCCAGCAGCACCGGGACGGGAGACTATGGCTACACCTTC.

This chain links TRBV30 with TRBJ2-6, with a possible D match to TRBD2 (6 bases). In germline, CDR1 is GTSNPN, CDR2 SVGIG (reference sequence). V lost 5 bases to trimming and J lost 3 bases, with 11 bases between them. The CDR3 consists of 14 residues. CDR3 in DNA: TGTGCCTGGTGCCCCGGGGGTGGGGCCAACGTCCTGACTTTC. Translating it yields CAWCPGGGANVLTF.

The CDR3 region is CASSARQNTEAFF. The CDR3 region has the DNA TGTGCCAGCAGCGCTAGACAGAACACTGAAGCTTTCTTT. V gene TRBV27 combines with J gene TRBJ1-1; D is uncertain. V was pared by 6 bases and J by 1 base, with 9 bases between. The CDR3 runs 13 residues. Germline V gene lookup returns CDR1 MNHEY and CDR2 SMNVEV (reference sequence).

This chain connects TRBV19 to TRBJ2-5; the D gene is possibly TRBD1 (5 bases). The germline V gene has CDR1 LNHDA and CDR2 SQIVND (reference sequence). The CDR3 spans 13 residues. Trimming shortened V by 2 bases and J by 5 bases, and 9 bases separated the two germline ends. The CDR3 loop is CASSIRKGETQYF. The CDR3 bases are TGTGCCAGTAGTATAAGGAAGGGGGAGACCCAGTACTTC. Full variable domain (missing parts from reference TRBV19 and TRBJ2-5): DGGITQSPKYLFRKEGQNVTLSCEQNLNHDAMYWYRQDPGQGLRLIYYSQIVNDFQKGDIAEGYSVSREKKESFPLTVTSAQKNPTAFYLCASSIRKGETQYFGPGTRLLVL.

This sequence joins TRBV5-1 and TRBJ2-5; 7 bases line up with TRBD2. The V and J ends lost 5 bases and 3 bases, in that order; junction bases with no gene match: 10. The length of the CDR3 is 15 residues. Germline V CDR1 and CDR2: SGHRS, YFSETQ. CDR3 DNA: TGCGCCAGCAGGGAATCAGCGGGGCTGGAAGAGACCCAGTACTTC. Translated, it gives CASRESAGLEETQYF. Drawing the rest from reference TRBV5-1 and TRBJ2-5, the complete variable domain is KAGVTQTPRYLIKTRGQQVTLSCSPISGHRSVSWYQQTPGQGLQFLFEYFSETQRNKGNFPGRFSGRQFSNSRSEMNVSTLELGDSALYLCASRESAGLEETQYFGPGTRLLVL.